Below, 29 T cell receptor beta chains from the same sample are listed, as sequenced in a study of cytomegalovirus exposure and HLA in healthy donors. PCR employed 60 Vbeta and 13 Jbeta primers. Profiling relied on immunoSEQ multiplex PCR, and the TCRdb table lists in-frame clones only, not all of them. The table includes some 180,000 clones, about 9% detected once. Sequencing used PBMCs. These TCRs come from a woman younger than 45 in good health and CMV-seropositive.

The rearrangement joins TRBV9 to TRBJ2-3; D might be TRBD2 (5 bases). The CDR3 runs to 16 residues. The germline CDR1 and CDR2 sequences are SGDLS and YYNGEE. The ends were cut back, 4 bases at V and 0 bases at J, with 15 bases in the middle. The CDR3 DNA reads TGTGCCAGCAGCAACCCCCGGACTTCTAGCACAGATACGCAGTATTTT. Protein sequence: CASSNPRTSSTDTQYF.

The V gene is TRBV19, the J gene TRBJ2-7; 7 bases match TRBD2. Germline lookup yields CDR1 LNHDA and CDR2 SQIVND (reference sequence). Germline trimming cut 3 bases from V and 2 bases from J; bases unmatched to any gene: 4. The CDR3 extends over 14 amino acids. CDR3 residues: CASSIASGTYEQYF. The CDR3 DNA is TGTGCCAGTAGTATCGCTAGCGGAACCTACGAGCAGTACTTC.

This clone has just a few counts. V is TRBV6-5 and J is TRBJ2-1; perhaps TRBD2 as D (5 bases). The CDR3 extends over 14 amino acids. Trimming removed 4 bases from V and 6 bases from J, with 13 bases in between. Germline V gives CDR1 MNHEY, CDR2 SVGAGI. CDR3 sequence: CASSSPTSGNEQFF. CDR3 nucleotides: TGTGCCAGCAGTTCCCCTACTAGTGGCAATGAGCAGTTCTTC.

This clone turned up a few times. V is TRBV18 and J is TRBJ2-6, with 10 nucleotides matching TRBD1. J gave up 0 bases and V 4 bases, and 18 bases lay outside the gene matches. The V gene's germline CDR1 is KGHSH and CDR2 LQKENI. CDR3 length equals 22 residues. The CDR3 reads CASSLQLLFRDRGTSGANVLTF. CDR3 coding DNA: TGTGCCAGCTCACTACAACTCCTTTTCCGGGACAGGGGCACCTCTGGGGCCAACGTCCTGACTTTC.

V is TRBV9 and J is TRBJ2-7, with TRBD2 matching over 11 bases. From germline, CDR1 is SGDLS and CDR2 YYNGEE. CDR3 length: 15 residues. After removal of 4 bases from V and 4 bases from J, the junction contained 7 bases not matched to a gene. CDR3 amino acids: CASSFGTSGHYEQYF. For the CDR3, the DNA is TGTGCCAGCAGCTTCGGGACTAGCGGACATTACGAGCAGTACTTC.

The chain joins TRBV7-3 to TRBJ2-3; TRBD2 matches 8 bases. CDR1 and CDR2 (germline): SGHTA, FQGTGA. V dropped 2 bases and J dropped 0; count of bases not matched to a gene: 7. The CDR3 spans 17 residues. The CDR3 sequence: CASSLDRTSFSTDTQYF. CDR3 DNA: TGTGCCAGCAGCTTAGACAGGACTAGCTTTAGCACAGATACGCAGTATTTT.

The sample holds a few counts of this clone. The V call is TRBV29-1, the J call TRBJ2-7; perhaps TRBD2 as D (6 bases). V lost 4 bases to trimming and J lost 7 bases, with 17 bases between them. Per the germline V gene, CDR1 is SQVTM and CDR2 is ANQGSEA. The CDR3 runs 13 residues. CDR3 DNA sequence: TGCAGCGTTGGGGGGGAAGGCCGGGGGGAGCAGTACTTC. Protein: CSVGGEGRGEQYF.

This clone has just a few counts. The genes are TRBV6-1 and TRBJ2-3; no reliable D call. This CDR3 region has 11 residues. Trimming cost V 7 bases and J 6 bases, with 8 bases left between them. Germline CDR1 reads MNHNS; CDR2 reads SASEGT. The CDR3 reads CASKSGDTQYF. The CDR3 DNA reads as TGTGCCAGCAAATCAGGTGATACGCAGTATTTT.

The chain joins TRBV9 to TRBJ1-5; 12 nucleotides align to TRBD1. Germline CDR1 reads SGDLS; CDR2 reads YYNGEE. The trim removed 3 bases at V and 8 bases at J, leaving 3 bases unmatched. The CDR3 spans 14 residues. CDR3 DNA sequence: TGTGCCAGCAGCGAAGGGACAGGGGGCGAGCCCCAGCATTTT. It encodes CASSEGTGGEPQHF. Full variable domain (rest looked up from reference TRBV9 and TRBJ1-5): DSGVTQTPKHLITATGQRVTLRCSPRSGDLSVYWYQQSLDQGLQFLIQYYNGEERAKGNILERFSAQQFPDLHSELNLSSLELGDSALYFCASSEGTGGEPQHFGDGTRLSIL.

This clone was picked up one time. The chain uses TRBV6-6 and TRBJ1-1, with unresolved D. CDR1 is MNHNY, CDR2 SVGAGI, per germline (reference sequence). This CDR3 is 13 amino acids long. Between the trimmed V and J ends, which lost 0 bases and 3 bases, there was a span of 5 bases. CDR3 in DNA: TGTGCCAGCAGTTACTCACGGGACACTGAAGCTTTCTTT. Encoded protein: CASSYSRDTEAFF.

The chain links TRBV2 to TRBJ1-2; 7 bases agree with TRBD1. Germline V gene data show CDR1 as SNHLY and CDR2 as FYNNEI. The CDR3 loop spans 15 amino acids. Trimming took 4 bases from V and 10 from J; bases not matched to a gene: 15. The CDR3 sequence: CASSALDRVSHDYTF. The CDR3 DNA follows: TGTGCCAGCAGTGCCTTAGACAGGGTCTCCCATGACTACACCTTC.

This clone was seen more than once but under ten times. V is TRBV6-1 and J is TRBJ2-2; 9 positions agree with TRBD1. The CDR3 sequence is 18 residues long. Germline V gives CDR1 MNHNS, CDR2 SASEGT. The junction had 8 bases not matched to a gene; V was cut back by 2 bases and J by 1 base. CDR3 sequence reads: CASSEWTGVSRNTGELFF. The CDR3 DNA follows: TGTGCCAGCAGTGAATGGACAGGGGTATCTAGGAACACCGGGGAGCTGTTTTTT.

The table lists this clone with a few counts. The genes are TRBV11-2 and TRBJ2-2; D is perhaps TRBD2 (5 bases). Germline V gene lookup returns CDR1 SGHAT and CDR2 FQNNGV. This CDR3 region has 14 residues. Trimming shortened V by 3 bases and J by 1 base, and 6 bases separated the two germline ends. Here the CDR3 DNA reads TGTGCCAGCAGCTTTGGACTGAACACCGGGGAGCTGTTTTTT. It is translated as CASSFGLNTGELFF.

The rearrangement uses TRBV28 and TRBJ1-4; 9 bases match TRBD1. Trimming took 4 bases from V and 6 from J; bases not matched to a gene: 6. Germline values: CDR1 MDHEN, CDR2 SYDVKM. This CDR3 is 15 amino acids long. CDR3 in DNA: TGTGCCAGCAGTTACCGACAGGGGGTTTATGAAAAACTGTTTTTT. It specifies CASSYRQGVYEKLFF.

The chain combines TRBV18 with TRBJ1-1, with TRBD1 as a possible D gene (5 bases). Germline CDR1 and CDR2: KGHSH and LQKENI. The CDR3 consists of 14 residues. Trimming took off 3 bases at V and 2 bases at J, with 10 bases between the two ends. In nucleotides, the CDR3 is TGTGCCAGCTCACCCCCCAGGGCCAACACTGAAGCTTTCTTT. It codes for CASSPPRANTEAFF. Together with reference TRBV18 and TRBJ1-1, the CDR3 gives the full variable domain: NAGVMQNPRHLVRRRGQEARLRCSPMKGHSHVYWYRQLPEEGLKFMVYLQKENIIDESGMPKERFSAEFPKEGPSILRIQQVVRGDSAAYFCASSPPRANTEAFFGQGTRLTVV.

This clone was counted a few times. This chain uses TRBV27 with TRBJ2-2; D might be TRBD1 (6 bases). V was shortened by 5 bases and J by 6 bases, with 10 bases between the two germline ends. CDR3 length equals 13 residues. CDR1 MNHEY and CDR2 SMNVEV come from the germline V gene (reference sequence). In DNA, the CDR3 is TGTGCCAGCAGTCCCGGACAGTCCGGGGAGCTGTTTTTT. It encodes CASSPGQSGELFF.

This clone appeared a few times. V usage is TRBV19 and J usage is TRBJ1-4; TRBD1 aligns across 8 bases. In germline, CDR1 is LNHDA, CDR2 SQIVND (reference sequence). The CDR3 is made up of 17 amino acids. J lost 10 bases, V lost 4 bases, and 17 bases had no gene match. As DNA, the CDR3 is TGTGCCAGTAGTACCCAGCACGGGACAGGCCCCCGAGGAAAACTGTTTTTT. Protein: CASSTQHGTGPRGKLFF. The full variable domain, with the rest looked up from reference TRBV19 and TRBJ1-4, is DGGITQSPKYLFRKEGQNVTLSCEQNLNHDAMYWYRQDPGQGLRLIYYSQIVNDFQKGDIAEGYSVSREKKESFPLTVTSAQKNPTAFYLCASSTQHGTGPRGKLFFGSGTQLSVL.

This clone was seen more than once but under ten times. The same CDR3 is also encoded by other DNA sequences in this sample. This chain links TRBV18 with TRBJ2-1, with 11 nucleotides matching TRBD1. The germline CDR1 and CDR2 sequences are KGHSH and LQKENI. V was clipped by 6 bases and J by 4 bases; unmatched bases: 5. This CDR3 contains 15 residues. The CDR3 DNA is TGTGCCAGCTCCCTCGGGACAGGGGGGTACAATGAGCAGTTCTTC. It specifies CASSLGTGGYNEQFF.

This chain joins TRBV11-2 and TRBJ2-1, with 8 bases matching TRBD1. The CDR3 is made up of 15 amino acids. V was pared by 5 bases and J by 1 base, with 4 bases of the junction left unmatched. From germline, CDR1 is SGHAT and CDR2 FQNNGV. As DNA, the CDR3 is TGTGCCAGCAGCATTCGACAGGGGTCCTACAATGAGCAGTTCTTC. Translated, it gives CASSIRQGSYNEQFF.

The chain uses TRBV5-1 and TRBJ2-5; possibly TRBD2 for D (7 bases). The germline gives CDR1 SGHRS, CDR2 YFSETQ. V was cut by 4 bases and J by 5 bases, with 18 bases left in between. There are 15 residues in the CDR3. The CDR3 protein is CASSHWGGADETQYF. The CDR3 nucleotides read TGCGCCAGCAGCCATTGGGGGGGGGCGGATGAGACCCAGTACTTC.

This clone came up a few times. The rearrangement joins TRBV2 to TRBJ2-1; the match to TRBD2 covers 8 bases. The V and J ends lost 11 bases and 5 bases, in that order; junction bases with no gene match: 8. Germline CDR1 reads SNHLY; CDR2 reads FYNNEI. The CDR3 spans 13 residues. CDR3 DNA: TGTGCCGTGCCGGGAGGGCGGGACAATGAGCAGTTCTTC. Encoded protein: CAVPGGRDNEQFF.

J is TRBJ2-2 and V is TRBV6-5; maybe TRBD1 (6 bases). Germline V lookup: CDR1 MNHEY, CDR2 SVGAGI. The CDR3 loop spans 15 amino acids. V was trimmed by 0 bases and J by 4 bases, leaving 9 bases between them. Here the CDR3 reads CASSYSQGPTGELFF. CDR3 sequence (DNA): TGTGCCAGCAGTTACTCCCAGGGGCCCACCGGGGAGCTGTTTTTT.

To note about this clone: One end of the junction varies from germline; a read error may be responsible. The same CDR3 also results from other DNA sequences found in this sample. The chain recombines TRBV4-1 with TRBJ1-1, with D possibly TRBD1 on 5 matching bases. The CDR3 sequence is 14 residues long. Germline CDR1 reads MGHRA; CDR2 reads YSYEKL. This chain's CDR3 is CASSQSRVYGEAFF. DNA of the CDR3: TGCGCCAGCAGCCAGAGCAGGGTTTACGGTGAAGCCTTCTTT.

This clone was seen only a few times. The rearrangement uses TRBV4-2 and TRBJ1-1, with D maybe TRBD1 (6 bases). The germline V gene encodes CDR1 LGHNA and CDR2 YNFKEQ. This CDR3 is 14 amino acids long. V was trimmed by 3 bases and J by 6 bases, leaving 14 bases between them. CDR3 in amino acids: CASSQGAPLAEAFF. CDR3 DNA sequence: TGTGCCAGCAGCCAGGGGGCCCCATTGGCTGAAGCTTTCTTT.

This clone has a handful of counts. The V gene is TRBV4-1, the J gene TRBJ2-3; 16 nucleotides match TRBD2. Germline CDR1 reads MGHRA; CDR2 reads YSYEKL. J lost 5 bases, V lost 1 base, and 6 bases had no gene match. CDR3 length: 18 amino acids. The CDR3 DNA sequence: TGCGCCAGCAGCCAAGCTAGAGGGACTAGCGGGAGGGGAGATACGCAGTATTTT. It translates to CASSQARGTSGRGDTQYF.

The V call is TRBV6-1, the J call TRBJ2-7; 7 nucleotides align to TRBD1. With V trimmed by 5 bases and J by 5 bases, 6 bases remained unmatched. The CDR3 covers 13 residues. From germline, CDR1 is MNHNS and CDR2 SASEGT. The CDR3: CASSRQGEDEQYF. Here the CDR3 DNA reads TGTGCCAGCAGTCGACAGGGCGAGGACGAGCAGTACTTC.

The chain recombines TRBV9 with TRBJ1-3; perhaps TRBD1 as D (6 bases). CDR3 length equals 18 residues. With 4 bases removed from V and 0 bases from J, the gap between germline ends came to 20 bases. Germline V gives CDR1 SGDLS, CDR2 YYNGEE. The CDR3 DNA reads TGTGCCAGCAGCCCGCAGGGGTTCGTCCCGAGCTCTGGAAACACCATATATTTT. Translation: CASSPQGFVPSSGNTIYF.

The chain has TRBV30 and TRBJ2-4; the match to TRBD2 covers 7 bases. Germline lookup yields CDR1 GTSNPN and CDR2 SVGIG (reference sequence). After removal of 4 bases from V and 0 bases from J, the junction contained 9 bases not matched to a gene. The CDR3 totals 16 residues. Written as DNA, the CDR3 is TGTGCCTGGAACAACGGGACTATTTCAGCCAAAAACATTCAGTACTTC. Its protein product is CAWNNGTISAKNIQYF. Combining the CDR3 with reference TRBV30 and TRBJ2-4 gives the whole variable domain SQTIHQWPATLVQPVGSPLSLECTVEGTSNPNLYWYRQAAGRGLQLLFYSVGIGQISSEVPQNLSASRPQDRQFILSSKKLLLSDSGFYLCAWNNGTISAKNIQYFGAGTRLSVL.

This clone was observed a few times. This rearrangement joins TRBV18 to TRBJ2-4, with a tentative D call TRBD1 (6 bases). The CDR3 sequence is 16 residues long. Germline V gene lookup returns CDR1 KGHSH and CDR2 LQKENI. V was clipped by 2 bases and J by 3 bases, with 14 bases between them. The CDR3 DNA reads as TGTGCCAGCTCACCAAGCGCAGGGGTGGGCAAAAACATTCAGTACTTC. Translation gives CASSPSAGVGKNIQYF.